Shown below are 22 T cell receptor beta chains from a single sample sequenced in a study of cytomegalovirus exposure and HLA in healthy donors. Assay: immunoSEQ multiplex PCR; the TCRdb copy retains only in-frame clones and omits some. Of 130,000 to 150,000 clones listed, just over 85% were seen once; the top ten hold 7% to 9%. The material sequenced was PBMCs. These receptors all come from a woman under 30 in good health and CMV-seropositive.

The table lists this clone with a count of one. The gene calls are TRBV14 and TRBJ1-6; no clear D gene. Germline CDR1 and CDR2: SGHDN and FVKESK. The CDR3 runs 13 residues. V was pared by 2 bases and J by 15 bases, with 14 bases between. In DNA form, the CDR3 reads TGTGCCAGCAGCCAAAATCTCTGGGAGCTCCTCCACTTT. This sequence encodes CASSQNLWELLHF.

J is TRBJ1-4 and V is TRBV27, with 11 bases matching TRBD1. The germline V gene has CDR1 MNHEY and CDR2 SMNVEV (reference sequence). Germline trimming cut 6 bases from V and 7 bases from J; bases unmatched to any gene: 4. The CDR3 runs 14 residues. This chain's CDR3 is CASRGTGGGEKLFF. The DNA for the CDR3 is TGTGCCAGCAGGGGGACAGGGGGTGGTGAAAAACTGTTTTTT. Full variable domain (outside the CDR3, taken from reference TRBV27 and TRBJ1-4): EAQVTQNPRYLITVTGKKLTVTCSQNMNHEYMSWYRQDPGLGLRQIYYSMNVEVTDKGDVPEGYKVSRKEKRNFPLILESPSPNQTSLYFCASRGTGGGEKLFFGSGTQLSVL.

The CDR3: CASSPHWGGDSYEQYF. CDR3 DNA sequence: TGTGCCAGCAGCCCACATTGGGGCGGGGACTCCTACGAGCAGTACTTC. The chain uses TRBV7-6 and TRBJ2-7; the D gene is possibly TRBD2 (6 bases). Germline lookup yields CDR1 SGHVS and CDR2 FNYEAQ. There are 16 residues in the CDR3. V dropped 5 bases and J dropped 0 bases, with 17 bases sitting between them.

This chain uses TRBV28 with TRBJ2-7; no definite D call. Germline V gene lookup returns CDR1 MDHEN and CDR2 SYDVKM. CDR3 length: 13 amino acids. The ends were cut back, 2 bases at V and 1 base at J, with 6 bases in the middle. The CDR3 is CASSLGGSYEQYF. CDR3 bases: TGTGCCAGCAGTTTAGGCGGATCCTACGAGCAGTACTTC.

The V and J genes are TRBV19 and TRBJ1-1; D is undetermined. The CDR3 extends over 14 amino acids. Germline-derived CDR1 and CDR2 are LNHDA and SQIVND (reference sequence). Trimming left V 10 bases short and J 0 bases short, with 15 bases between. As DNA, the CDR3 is TGTGCCACTCTCCGAGGAGGGATGAACACTGAAGCTTTCTTT. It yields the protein CATLRGGMNTEAFF.

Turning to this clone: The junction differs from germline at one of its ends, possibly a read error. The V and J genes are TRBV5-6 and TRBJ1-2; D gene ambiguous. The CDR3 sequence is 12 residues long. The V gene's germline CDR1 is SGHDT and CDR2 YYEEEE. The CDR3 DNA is TGTGCCAGCAGCTTGTTGAACTCTGGCTACACCTTC. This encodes CASSLLNSGYTF.

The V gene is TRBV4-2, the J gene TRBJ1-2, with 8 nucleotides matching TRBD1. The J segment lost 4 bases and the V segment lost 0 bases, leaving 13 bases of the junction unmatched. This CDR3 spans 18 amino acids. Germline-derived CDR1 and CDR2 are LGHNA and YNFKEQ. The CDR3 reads CASSQESIRQGLGYGYTF. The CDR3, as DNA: TGTGCCAGCAGCCAAGAATCAATCAGACAGGGGCTGGGCTATGGCTACACCTTC.

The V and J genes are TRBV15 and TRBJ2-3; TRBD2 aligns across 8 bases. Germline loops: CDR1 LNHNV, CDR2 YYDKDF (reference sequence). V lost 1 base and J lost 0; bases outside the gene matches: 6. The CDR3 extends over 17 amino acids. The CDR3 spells CATSRAGAGGSTDTQYF. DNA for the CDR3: TGTGCCACCAGCAGAGCCGGGGCGGGAGGAAGCACAGATACGCAGTATTTT.

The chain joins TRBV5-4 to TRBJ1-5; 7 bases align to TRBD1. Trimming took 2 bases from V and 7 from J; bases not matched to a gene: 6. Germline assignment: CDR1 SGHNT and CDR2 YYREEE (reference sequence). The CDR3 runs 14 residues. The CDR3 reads CASSFAGGQQPQHF. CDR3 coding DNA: TGTGCCAGCAGCTTTGCGGGGGGACAGCAGCCCCAGCATTTT. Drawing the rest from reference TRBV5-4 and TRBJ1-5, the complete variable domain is ETGVTQSPTHLIKTRGQQVTLRCSSQSGHNTVSWYQQALGQGPQFIFQYYREEENGRGNFPPRFSGLQFPNYSSELNVNALELDDSALYLCASSFAGGQQPQHFGDGTRLSIL.

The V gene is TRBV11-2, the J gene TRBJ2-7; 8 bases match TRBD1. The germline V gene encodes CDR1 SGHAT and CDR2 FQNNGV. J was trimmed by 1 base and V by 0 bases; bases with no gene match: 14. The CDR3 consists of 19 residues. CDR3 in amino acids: CASSLDFGPGTGPSYEQYF. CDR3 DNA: TGTGCCAGCAGCTTAGACTTCGGTCCAGGGACAGGACCATCCTACGAGCAGTACTTC.

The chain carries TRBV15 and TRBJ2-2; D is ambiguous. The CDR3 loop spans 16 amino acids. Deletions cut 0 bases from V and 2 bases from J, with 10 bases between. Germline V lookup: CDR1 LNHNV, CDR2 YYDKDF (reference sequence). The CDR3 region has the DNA TGTGCCACCAGCAGAGATGTAGGCGGTAACACCGGGGAGCTGTTTTTT. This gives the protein CATSRDVGGNTGELFF.

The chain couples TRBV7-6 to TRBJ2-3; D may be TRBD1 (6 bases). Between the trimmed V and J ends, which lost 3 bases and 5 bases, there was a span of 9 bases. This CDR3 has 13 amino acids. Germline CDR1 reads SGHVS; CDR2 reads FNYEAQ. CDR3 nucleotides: TGTGCCAGCAGCTTGGGCAGGGGAGATACGCAGTATTTT. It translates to CASSLGRGDTQYF. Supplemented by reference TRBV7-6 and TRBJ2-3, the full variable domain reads GAGVSQSPRYKVTKRGQDVALRCDPISGHVSLYWYRQALGQGPEFLTYFNYEAQQDKSGLPNDRFSAERPEGSISTLTIQRTEQRDSAMYRCASSLGRGDTQYFGPGTRLTVL.

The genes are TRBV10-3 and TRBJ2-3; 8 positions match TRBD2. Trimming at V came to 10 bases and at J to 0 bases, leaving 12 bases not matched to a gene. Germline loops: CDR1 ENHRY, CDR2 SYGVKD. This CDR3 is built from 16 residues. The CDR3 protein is CATALREGGSTDTQYF. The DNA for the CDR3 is TGTGCCACCGCACTTCGGGAGGGAGGAAGCACAGATACGCAGTATTTT.

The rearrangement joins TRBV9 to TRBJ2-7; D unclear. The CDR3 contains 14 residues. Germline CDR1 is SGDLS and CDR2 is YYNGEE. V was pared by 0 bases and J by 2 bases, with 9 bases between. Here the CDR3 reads CASSVAPIPYEQYF. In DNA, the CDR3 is TGTGCCAGCAGCGTAGCCCCTATCCCCTACGAGCAGTACTTC.

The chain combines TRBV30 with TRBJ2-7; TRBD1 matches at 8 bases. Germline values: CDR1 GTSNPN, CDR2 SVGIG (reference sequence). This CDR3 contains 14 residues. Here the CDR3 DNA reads TGTGCGGGGGGACAAGGACAGGGTCTATACGAGCAGTACTTC. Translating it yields CAGGQGQGLYEQYF.

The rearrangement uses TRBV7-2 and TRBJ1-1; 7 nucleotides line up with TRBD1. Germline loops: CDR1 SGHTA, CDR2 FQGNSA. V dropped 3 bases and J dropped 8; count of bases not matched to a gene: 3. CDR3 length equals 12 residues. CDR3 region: CASSFKGAEAFF. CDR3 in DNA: TGTGCCAGCAGCTTCAAGGGGGCAGAAGCTTTCTTT.

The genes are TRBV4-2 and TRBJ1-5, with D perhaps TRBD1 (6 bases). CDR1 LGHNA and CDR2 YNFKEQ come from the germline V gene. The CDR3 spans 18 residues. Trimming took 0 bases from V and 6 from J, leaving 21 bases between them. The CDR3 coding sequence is TGTGCCAGCAGCCAAGATGAAGGGGGTAACGGGTATACTCAGCCCCAGCATTTT. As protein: CASSQDEGGNGYTQPQHF.

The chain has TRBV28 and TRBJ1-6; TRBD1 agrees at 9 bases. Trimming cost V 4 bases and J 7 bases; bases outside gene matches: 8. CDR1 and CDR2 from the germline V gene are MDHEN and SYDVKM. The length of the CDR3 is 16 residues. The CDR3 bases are TGTGCCAGCAGTTCGGTGGCCGGGACAGGGAATTCACCCCTCCACTTT. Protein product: CASSSVAGTGNSPLHF.

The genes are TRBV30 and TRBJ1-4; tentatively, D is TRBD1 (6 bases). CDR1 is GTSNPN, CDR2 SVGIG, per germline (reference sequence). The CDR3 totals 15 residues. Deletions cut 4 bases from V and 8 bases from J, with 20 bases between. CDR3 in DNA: TGTGCCTGGAACGGGGGGCGTAGTGTTGGCGAAAAACTGTTTTTT. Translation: CAWNGGRSVGEKLFF.

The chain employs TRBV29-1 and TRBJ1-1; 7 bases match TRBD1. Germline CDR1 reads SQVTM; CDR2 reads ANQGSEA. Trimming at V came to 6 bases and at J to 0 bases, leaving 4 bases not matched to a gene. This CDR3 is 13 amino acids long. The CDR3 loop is CSVRQGLNTEAFF. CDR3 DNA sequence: TGCAGCGTCCGACAGGGTTTGAACACTGAAGCTTTCTTT.

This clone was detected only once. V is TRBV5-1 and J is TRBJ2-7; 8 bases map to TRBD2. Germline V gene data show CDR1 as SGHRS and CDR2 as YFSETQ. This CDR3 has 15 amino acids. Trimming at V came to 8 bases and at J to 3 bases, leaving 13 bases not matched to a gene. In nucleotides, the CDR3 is TGCGCCAGTTATACGGGAGGGCAGGGTAGCTACGAGCAGTACTTC. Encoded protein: CASYTGGQGSYEQYF.

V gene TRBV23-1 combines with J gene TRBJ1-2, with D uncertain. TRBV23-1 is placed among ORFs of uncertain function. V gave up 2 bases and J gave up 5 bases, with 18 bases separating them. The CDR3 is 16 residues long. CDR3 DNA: TGCGCCAGCAGTCAAGACCCTGGGAGGGCGGGGTATGGCTACACCTTC. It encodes CASSQDPGRAGYGYTF.